This T cell receptor beta chain was identified during a study of blood T cell repertoires in COVID-19 (TCRdb year 2020). About the investigation overall: The collaborator samples originated in the United States, Italy and Spain and spanned the acute and convalescent phases of COVID-19. The material from the prospective study consisted of cDNA or gDNA derived from T cells, B-cell-depleted T cells, or PBMCs. Deeply sampled blood TCRbeta repertoires from subjects exposed to, actively infected with, or recovered from COVID-19 were included in the dataset. The repertoires were released in a freely available public database meant as a resource for research on the immune response to SARS-CoV-2. Samples came from the ongoing ImmuneRACE study (first 160 participants) plus 1,254 subjects from 6 global collaborators. Sample metadata almost always included a de-identified subject ID, COVID-19 status, age in years and sex. Where HLA class I and class II types were available, the types were taken from metadata supplied by the sample provider, not from assay-based typing. General study outcomes and caveats: The quantity of clinical and demographic metadata differed by source and by participant and was supplied without curation.

TCRbeta CDR3 regions were amplified from genomic DNA by means of the immunoSEQ Assay, a bias-controlled multiplex PCR. Per the authors' processing: Nucleated cell counts per sample were estimated from amplification of reference gene primers within the assay. Sequence reads were collapsed and filtered to measure the absolute abundance of every unique TCRbeta CDR3 rearrangement. For each sample, productive Simpson clonality was calculated by taking the square root of Simpson's diversity index across productive rearrangements. TCRdb stores this immuneACCESS table with in-frame sequences only. Part of the clones is absent; in the studies checked, under half of the shortfall reflects unresolved V genes, and no reason is known for the rest. That table is the source of V, J and clone size, and D and trimming were worked out from the DNA. This sample comprises 280,000 or so clones, less than 90% of them detected only once. The ten most abundant clones make up 10% to 15% of the sample.

Collaborating institutions collected whole blood in K2EDTA tubes following their own protocols. For TCRbeta analysis, collaborator samples were shipped as frozen whole blood, as isolated PBMCs, or as DNA extracted from either sample type. On this clone itself: Its recognized antigen is unknown. Base qualities are not at hand, and no much larger clone is one base apart.

The germline V gene sets CDR1 to KGHSH and CDR2 to LQKENI. Taken from cysteine to phenylalanine, the CDR3 has 13 residues. The kept DNA is CDR3 alone, 39 bases in frame from the first base. V and J are truncated by 4 bases and 9 bases respectively, leaving an intervening sequence of 13 bases. The TCR was taken from a human donor in a cohort sampled during active COVID-19. The sequenced sample was peripheral blood. The chain is assembled from TRBV18 and TRBJ2-1; TRBD1 might be the D gene, on 5 matching bases. The CDR3 in this case is CASSLLRGGEQFF. The bases are TGTGCCAGCTCACTTTTAAGGGGTGGTGAGCAGTTCTTC.